This TCR beta chain is drawn from a study of shared clonotypes between healthy human individuals. TCRdb's copy holds only in-frame clones and misses some; the assay was immunoSEQ multiplex PCR. The sample includes over a million clones, approximately 98.5% of them seen just once. The CDR3 runs 13 residues. Germline CDR1 and CDR2: SNHLY and FYNNEI. Trimming shortened V by 8 bases and J by 1 base, and 8 bases separated the two germline ends. This clonotype was obtained from a man aged 25 to 45 in good health. Sequenced: naive CD4+ T cells sorted from blood. Noted subset: CD45RA+ positively selected. The chain recombines TRBV2 with TRBJ1-4; D unclear. The CDR3 loop reads CASEKQTNEKLFF. CDR3 nucleotide sequence: TGTGCCAGCGAGAAGCAAACTAATGAAAAACTGTTTTTT.